These 24 T cell receptor beta chains were sequenced from one sample in a study of blood T cell repertoires in COVID-19 (dated by TCRdb to the early 2020s). The library was prepared using the immunoSEQ multiplex PCR assay. The immuneACCESS repertoire file appears here via TCRdb, limited to in-frame rearrangements. These files lack a portion of the clones; in checked studies, under half of the deficit traces to unresolved V genes, and the cause of the others is not known. This sample comprises roughly 250,000 clones, roughly 84% of them detected only once. Around 3.6% of the sample comes from the top ten. The material sequenced was peripheral blood. Source of these receptors: a woman aged 40-49 years with active or convalescent COVID-19.

The chain couples TRBV3-1 (or the pseudogene TRBV3-2) to TRBJ1-6; tentatively, D is TRBD1 (6 bases). CDR1 LGHDT and CDR2 YNNKEL come from the germline V gene (reference sequence). V shed 1 base and J shed 4 bases, with 14 bases lying between them. The CDR3 has 17 residues. The CDR3 DNA is TGTGCCAGCAGCCAAGGAACCGACAGGAATTATAATTCACCCCTCCACTTT. The encoded protein is CASSQGTDRNYNSPLHF.

This clone has just a few counts. This sequence joins TRBV7-2 and TRBJ1-6, with a tentative D call TRBD1 (6 bases). This CDR3 has 15 amino acids. V dropped 0 bases and J dropped 6 bases, with 9 bases sitting between them. Germline V gives CDR1 SGHTA, CDR2 FQGNSA. The CDR3 is CASSLASGVNSPLHF. The CDR3, as DNA: TGTGCCAGCAGCTTAGCTTCAGGGGTTAATTCACCCCTCCACTTT. The whole variable domain, filled in from reference TRBV7-2 and TRBJ1-6, reads GAGVSQSPSNKVTEKGKDVELRCDPISGHTALYWYRQSLGQGLEFLIYFQGNSAPDKSGLPSDRFSAERTGGSVSTLTIQRTQQEDSAVYLCASSLASGVNSPLHFGNGTRLTVT.

Only a few counts were recorded for this clone. The chain is built from TRBV4-1 and TRBJ1-6; 8 positions match TRBD1. V lost 10 bases to trimming and J lost 10 bases; unmatched junction nucleotides: 9. This CDR3 spans 13 amino acids. The germline V gene encodes CDR1 MGHRA and CDR2 YSYEKL. The CDR3 nucleotides read TGCGCCATAGGTCAGGGGGCACGATCACCCCTCCACTTT. Translating gives CAIGQGARSPLHF.

The genes are TRBV24-1 and TRBJ2-2, with a weak D call TRBD1 (6 bases). The CDR3 totals 16 residues. V lost 4 bases, J lost 5 bases, and 16 bases lay in between. Germline CDR1 and CDR2: KGHDR and SFDVKD. The CDR3 protein is CATSESTGTGTGELFF. The CDR3 nucleotides read TGTGCCACCAGTGAATCTACAGGGACCGGAACCGGGGAGCTGTTTTTT.

Only one count was recorded for this clone. The V and J genes are TRBV18 and TRBJ2-2, with unresolved D. Trimming removed 0 bases at V and 1 base at J, with 6 bases between. Germline V gene lookup returns CDR1 KGHSH and CDR2 LQKENI. This CDR3 spans 15 amino acids. The DNA for the CDR3 is TGTGCCAGCTCACCACCGGTCAGGAACACCGGGGAGCTGTTTTTT. It is translated as CASSPPVRNTGELFF. Using reference TRBV18 and TRBJ2-2 for the parts outside the CDR3, the full variable domain is NAGVMQNPRHLVRRRGQEARLRCSPMKGHSHVYWYRQLPEEGLKFMVYLQKENIIDESGMPKERFSAEFPKEGPSILRIQQVVRGDSAAYFCASSPPVRNTGELFFGEGSRLTVL.

This rearrangement joins TRBV24-1 to TRBJ1-2; perhaps TRBD1 as D (6 bases). The CDR3 has 15 amino acids. Germline CDR1 is KGHDR and CDR2 is SFDVKD. V was trimmed by 7 bases and J by 2 bases, leaving 16 bases between them. The CDR3 DNA follows: TGTGCCACCAGCGAAACCGGGACAAGCAACTATGGCTACACCTTC. Its protein is CATSETGTSNYGYTF.

This clone was found a few times. The chain is built from TRBV18 and TRBJ1-2; D uncertain. The V end lost 3 bases, the J end lost 8 bases, and 13 bases lay between the germline ends. Germline V CDR1 and CDR2: KGHSH, LQKENI. The CDR3 spans 13 residues. The CDR3 DNA reads as TGTGCCAGCTCACCCACCGACATCCGGGGCTACACCTTC. Encoded protein: CASSPTDIRGYTF.

This clone was seen just once. V is TRBV19 and J is TRBJ2-1, with D uncertain. V was trimmed by 6 bases and J by 6 bases, leaving 12 bases between them. The germline V gene has CDR1 LNHDA and CDR2 SQIVND (reference sequence). The CDR3 loop spans 13 amino acids. CDR3 coding DNA: TGTGCCAGTAGCCAGACCGGCGGCAATGAGCAGTTCTTC. This sequence encodes CASSQTGGNEQFF.

J is TRBJ2-3 and V is TRBV15, with TRBD1 matching over 7 bases. V was clipped by 0 bases and J by 6 bases; unmatched bases: 12. Germline-derived CDR1 and CDR2 are LNHNV and YYDKDF (reference sequence). The CDR3 covers 17 residues. The CDR3 sequence: CATSRDLTGTVLDTQYF. As DNA, the CDR3 is TGTGCCACCAGCAGAGATCTGACAGGGACAGTCTTGGATACGCAGTATTTT.

The rearrangement links TRBV6-5 to TRBJ1-5; 8 nucleotides match TRBD1. CDR1 is MNHEY and CDR2 is SVGAGI in the germline V gene. Unmatched junction bases numbered 9, after V lost 8 bases and J lost 6 bases. There are 14 residues in the CDR3. The CDR3 protein is CASDDRGRGQPQHF. The DNA for the CDR3 is TGTGCCAGCGATGACAGGGGAAGGGGTCAGCCCCAGCATTTT.

The rearrangement links TRBV5-1 to TRBJ2-1; 9 bases are a match to TRBD2. Unmatched junction bases numbered 9, after V lost 7 bases and J lost 4 bases. Germline CDR1 is SGHRS and CDR2 is YFSETQ. The CDR3 is made up of 15 amino acids. DNA of the CDR3: TGCGCCAGCGGCCAGACTAGCGGTCCTTACAATGAGCAGTTCTTC. This translates into CASGQTSGPYNEQFF.

For this clone: One end of the junction fails to match germline, which may point to a read error. The V and J genes are TRBV7-9 and TRBJ1-1; possibly TRBD1 for D (6 bases). The CDR3 is 17 residues long. Germline V gene data show CDR1 as SEHNR and CDR2 as FQNEAQ (reference sequence). CDR3 DNA: TGTGCCAGCAGCTTCAATAGTGGATGGACAGCAAACATTGAAGCTTTCTTT. This gives the protein CASSFNSGWTANIEAFF.

The count of this clone is one. V gene TRBV9 combines with J gene TRBJ2-2; 12 bases are a match to TRBD2. Trimming cost V 4 bases and J 7 bases; bases outside gene matches: 5. Germline V gives CDR1 SGDLS, CDR2 YYNGEE. The CDR3 runs to 15 residues. The CDR3 region is CASSPRTSGIGELFF. The CDR3 coding sequence is TGTGCCAGCAGCCCACGGACTAGCGGGATCGGGGAGCTGTTTTTT.

V and J are TRBV6-4 and TRBJ2-1; 14 bases are a match to TRBD2. The CDR3 sequence is 17 residues long. V trimming: 2 bases; J trimming: 4 bases; junction bases outside the gene matches: 4. Germline V gives CDR1 MRHNA, CDR2 SNTAGT. The chain's CDR3 is CASSDIGLAGGYNEQFF. The CDR3 DNA reads as TGTGCCAGCAGTGACATTGGACTAGCGGGGGGTTACAATGAGCAGTTCTTC.

CDR3 sequence reads: CASSQEGGGINYGYTF. As DNA, the CDR3 is TGCGCCAGCAGCCAAGAAGGGGGCGGAATTAACTATGGCTACACCTTC. This chain uses TRBV4-1 with TRBJ1-2; 7 nucleotides match TRBD1. CDR3 length equals 16 residues. V dropped 0 bases and J dropped 1; count of bases not matched to a gene: 5. Germline CDR1 is MGHRA and CDR2 is YSYEKL.

Comment on this clone: This CDR3 is also generated by other DNA sequences in the sample. The gene calls are TRBV6-5 and TRBJ1-3; 7 bases are shared with TRBD1. Per the germline V gene, CDR1 is MNHEY and CDR2 is SVGAGI. This CDR3 is built from 15 residues. Trimming took 0 bases from V and 4 from J; bases not matched to a gene: 3. The DNA of the CDR3 is TGTGCCAGCAGTTACTCGACAGGGACGGGAAACACCATATATTTT. It yields the protein CASSYSTGTGNTIYF.

This clone was counted once. The CDR3 DNA is TGCGCCAGCAGCTTGACAACGGGGAGCGATCAGCCCCAGCATTTT. Translated: CASSLTTGSDQPQHF. J is TRBJ1-5 and V is TRBV4-1; no firm D call. Trimming took 5 bases from V and 5 from J, leaving 16 bases between them. The CDR3 contains 15 residues. The V gene's germline CDR1 is MGHRA and CDR2 YSYEKL.

The chain links TRBV6-2 or TRBV6-3 to TRBJ2-5; D not resolved. Deletions cut 1 base from V and 4 bases from J, with 10 bases between. There are 14 residues in the CDR3. The germline CDR1 and CDR2 sequences are MNHEY and SVGEGT. The CDR3 DNA sequence: TGTGCCAGCAGTTACTTCGTCAGGCGAGAGACCCAGTACTTC. Amino acid sequence: CASSYFVRRETQYF.

This chain connects TRBV6-5 to TRBJ1-2; weak D call: TRBD1 (5 bases). Trimming cost V 2 bases and J 4 bases, with 11 bases left between them. Germline CDR1 is MNHEY and CDR2 is SVGAGI. The CDR3 has 14 amino acids. CDR3 coding DNA: TGTGCCAGCAGTTACGAGCAGGGCCCCTATGGCTACACCTTC. Encoded protein: CASSYEQGPYGYTF.

This clone was found once. The genes are TRBV6-5 and TRBJ1-1, with D uncertain. This CDR3 is 13 amino acids long. Deletions cut 10 bases from V and 0 bases from J, with 12 bases between. Germline CDR1 is MNHEY and CDR2 is SVGAGI. CDR3: CATSVPVNTEAFF. DNA for the CDR3: TGTGCCACCTCGGTCCCGGTGAACACTGAAGCTTTCTTT.

The rearrangement links TRBV19 to TRBJ2-2; D uncertain. Germline V gives CDR1 LNHDA, CDR2 SQIVND (reference sequence). V lost 2 bases and J 4 bases, leaving 5 bases between the germline ends. This CDR3 is built from 13 residues. CDR3: CASSITVTGELFF. In DNA form, the CDR3 reads TGTGCCAGTAGTATAACGGTCACCGGGGAGCTGTTTTTT.

The chain has TRBV19 and TRBJ2-1, with TRBD2 matching 15 bases. V was clipped by 5 bases and J by 4 bases; unmatched bases: 6. The CDR3 is 17 residues long. Germline values: CDR1 LNHDA, CDR2 SQIVND (reference sequence). The CDR3 DNA reads TGTGCCAGTAGTGGACCGGGACTAGCGGGGGGATACAATGAGCAGTTCTTC. Translated, it gives CASSGPGLAGGYNEQFF. The entire variable domain, with the rest obtained from reference TRBV19 and TRBJ2-1, is as follows: DGGITQSPKYLFRKEGQNVTLSCEQNLNHDAMYWYRQDPGQGLRLIYYSQIVNDFQKGDIAEGYSVSREKKESFPLTVTSAQKNPTAFYLCASSGPGLAGGYNEQFFGPGTRLTVL.

This chain uses TRBV2 with TRBJ1-2, with 8 bases that match TRBD1. This CDR3 region has 15 residues. Per germline, CDR1 SNHLY and CDR2 FYNNEI. The V segment lost 5 bases and the J segment 1 base; nucleotides outside the gene matches: 6. CDR3 nucleotides: TGTGCCAGCAGTTCCGGACAGGGCCTTAACTATGGCTACACCTTC. Its translation: CASSSGQGLNYGYTF.

The V and J genes are TRBV15 and TRBJ2-3; D perhaps matches TRBD2 (5 bases). Germline assignment: CDR1 LNHNV and CDR2 YYDKDF (reference sequence). CDR3 length: 17 residues. V was shortened by 2 bases and J by 3 bases, with 18 bases between the two germline ends. CDR3 protein: CATSRPGKPGTTDTQYF. The CDR3 bases are TGTGCCACCAGCAGACCGGGAAAGCCGGGAACAACAGATACGCAGTATTTT. The full variable domain, in which reference TRBV15 and TRBJ2-3 provide the parts outside the CDR3, is DAMVIQNPRYQVTQFGKPVTLSCSQTLNHNVMYWYQQKSSQAPKLLFHYYDKDFNNEADTPDNFQSRRPNTSFCFLDIRSPGLGDTAMYLCATSRPGKPGTTDTQYFGPGTRLTVL.